This TCR beta chain derives from a study of T cells after yellow fever vaccination. Study results and limitations: Of the clonotypes, a small share occurred in both CD4 and CD8 compartments.

There are a few counts of this clonotype. Antigen: not known. The CDR3 loop spans 15 amino acids. V lost 5 bases and J 1 base, leaving 14 bases between the germline ends. UMIs and a universal primer site were added when TCR cDNA was made by 5'RACE template switching. TCRdb independently ran MiXCR on the 5' RACE reads; one entry per CDR3 protein. The table records 300,000 to 400,000 distinct CDR3 sequences, roughly 8.7% of them present only once. The rearrangement links TRBV12-3 or TRBV12-4 to TRBJ1-1; D might be TRBD1 (5 bases). This clonotype was sampled from a man between 18 and 29 years old who received the YFV17D yellow fever vaccine. The sequencing used PBMCs, collected on the day of the first yellow fever vaccination. CDR3 in amino acids: CASSIKPGRNTEAFF. CDR3 in DNA: TGTGCCAGCAGTATCAAACCGGGACGGAACACTGAAGCTTTCTTT.